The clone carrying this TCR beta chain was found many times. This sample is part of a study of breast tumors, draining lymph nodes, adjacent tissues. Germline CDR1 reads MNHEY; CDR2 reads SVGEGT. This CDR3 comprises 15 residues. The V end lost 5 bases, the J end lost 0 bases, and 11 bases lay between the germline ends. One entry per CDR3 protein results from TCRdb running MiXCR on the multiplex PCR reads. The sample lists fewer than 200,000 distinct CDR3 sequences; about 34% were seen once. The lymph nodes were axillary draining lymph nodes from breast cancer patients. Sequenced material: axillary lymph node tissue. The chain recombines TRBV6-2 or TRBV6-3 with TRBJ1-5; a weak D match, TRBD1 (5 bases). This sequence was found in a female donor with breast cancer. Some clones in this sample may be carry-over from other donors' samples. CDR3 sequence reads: CASSHRQNSNQPQHF. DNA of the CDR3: TGTGCCAGCAGTCATAGACAGAATAGCAATCAGCCCCAGCATTTT.